This record covers a single T cell receptor (beta chain). V was pared by 2 bases and J by 4 bases, with 3 bases of the junction left unmatched. Germline assignment: CDR1 LGHNA and CDR2 YNFKEQ. The CDR3 has 14 amino acids. Thymic tissue was derived from resections collected during corrective heart surgery. Profiling relied on immunoSEQ multiplex PCR, and the TCRdb table lists in-frame clones only, not all of them. There are some 78,000 clones in the sample; approximately 96% occur only once, and 0.025% to 0.035% lies in the top ten. This record comes from a study of human thymus T cells. Sequencing was performed on thymus tissue. The chain employs TRBV4-2 and TRBJ1-1; TRBD1 matches 8 bases. This clonotype was obtained from a boy younger than two with a congenital heart defect but otherwise immunologically healthy. The CDR3, as DNA: TGTGCCAGCAGCCAACGACAGGGGCTCACTGAAGCTTTCTTT. Its protein product is CASSQRQGLTEAFF.